A selection of T cell receptor beta chains follows, all from one sample in a study of OX40 agonist ivuxolimab in advanced cancers. Data came from immunoSEQ multiplex PCR; TCRdb stores just in-frame clones and leaves some out. This repertoire shows 35,000 or so clones, around 82% found once; its top ten account for 1.8%. The sample here was CD4+ or CD8+ T cells sorted from blood, taken in a trial of the OX40 agonist ivuxolimab. The receptor source for this set is an adult with an advanced solid tumor such as melanoma, head and neck, liver or kidney cancer. CDR3s include the opening cysteine and the closing phenylalanine or tryptophan. D genes are given only for firm matches. A row's size may be missing; if present it is once, few, many or a size class.

d_gene: NA; v_gene: TRBV5-1; abundance: NA; j_gene: TRBJ2-1; CDR3aa: CASSLGPENEQFF; CDR3nt: TGCGCCAGCAGCTTGGGCCCGGAAAATGAGCAGTTCTTC
d_gene: NA; v_gene: TRBV6-6; abundance: NA; j_gene: TRBJ2-3; CDR3aa: CASSYGARRDTQYF; CDR3nt: TGTGCCAGCAGTTACGGGGCCAGGAGGGATACGCAGTATTTT
d_gene: NA; v_gene: TRBV6-5; abundance: NA; j_gene: TRBJ1-2; CDR3aa: CASSYQGHYGYTF; CDR3nt: TGTGCCAGCAGTTACCAGGGGCACTATGGCTACACCTTC
d_gene: TRBD2; v_gene: TRBV7-3; abundance: NA; j_gene: TRBJ2-1; CDR3aa: CASSLLAGAQYNEQFF; CDR3nt: TGTGCCAGCAGCCTACTAGCGGGGGCCCAATACAATGAGCAGTTCTTC
d_gene: TRBD1; v_gene: TRBV19; abundance: NA; j_gene: TRBJ2-1; CDR3aa: CASRPQTGTGSNEQFF; CDR3nt: TGTGCCAGTAGGCCTCAGACCGGGACAGGGAGCAATGAGCAGTTCTTC
d_gene: NA; v_gene: TRBV19; abundance: NA; j_gene: TRBJ2-7; CDR3aa: CASKVNTDNGYEQYF; CDR3nt: TGTGCCAGTAAGGTGAATACGGATAATGGCTACGAGCAGTACTTC
d_gene: NA; v_gene: TRBV5-4; abundance: NA; j_gene: TRBJ2-5; CDR3aa: CASSADSKETQYF; CDR3nt: TGTGCCAGCAGCGCGGACTCTAAAGAGACCCAGTACTTC
d_gene: NA; v_gene: TRBV7-9; abundance: NA; j_gene: TRBJ1-2; CDR3aa: CASGTVNYGYTF; CDR3nt: TGTGCCAGCGGCACAGTTAACTATGGCTACACCTTC
d_gene: NA; v_gene: TRBV7-2; abundance: NA; j_gene: TRBJ1-5; CDR3aa: CASGQDSPNQPQHF; CDR3nt: TGTGCCAGCGGCCAGGACAGTCCCAATCAGCCCCAGCATTTT
d_gene: NA; v_gene: TRBV7-7; abundance: NA; j_gene: TRBJ2-6; CDR3aa: CAAPDKSSGANVLTF; CDR3nt: TGTGCAGCGCCCGATAAGAGCTCTGGGGCCAACGTCCTGACTTTC
d_gene: NA; v_gene: TRBV9; abundance: NA; j_gene: TRBJ1-6; CDR3aa: CASSVGGNSPLHF; CDR3nt: TGTGCCAGCAGCGTAGGAGGGAATTCACCCCTCCACTTT
d_gene: TRBD1; v_gene: TRBV4-3; abundance: NA; j_gene: TRBJ1-2; CDR3aa: CASSQNRGPYGYTF; CDR3nt: TGCGCCAGCAGCCAAAACAGGGGGCCCTATGGCTACACCTTC
d_gene: NA; v_gene: TRBV5-1; abundance: once; j_gene: TRBJ1-5; CDR3aa: CASSLAANQPQHF; CDR3nt: TGCGCCAGCAGCTTGGCCGCCAATCAGCCCCAGCATTTT
d_gene: NA; v_gene: TRBV2; abundance: once; j_gene: TRBJ1-4; CDR3aa: CASSEEGTGIEKLFF; CDR3nt: TGTGCCAGCAGTGAAGAAGGGACGGGTATTGAAAAACTGTTTTTT
d_gene: NA; v_gene: TRBV7-3; abundance: NA; j_gene: TRBJ1-1; CDR3aa: CASSDWTRQNTEAFF; CDR3nt: TGTGCCAGCAGCGACTGGACACGTCAGAACACTGAAGCTTTCTTT
d_gene: TRBD1; v_gene: TRBV4-3; abundance: NA; j_gene: TRBJ1-3; CDR3aa: CASSRRDRDGTIYF; CDR3nt: TGCGCCAGCAGCCGGCGGGACAGGGACGGCACCATATATTTT
d_gene: NA; v_gene: TRBV6-6; abundance: NA; j_gene: TRBJ2-4; CDR3aa: CASGLNIQYF; CDR3nt: TGTGCCAGCGGGTTGAACATTCAGTACTTC
d_gene: TRBD2; v_gene: TRBV5-4; abundance: NA; j_gene: TRBJ2-4; CDR3aa: CASSPGTSGGATKNIQYF; CDR3nt: TGTGCCAGCAGCCCCGGGACTAGCGGGGGGGCGACCAAAAACATTCAGTACTTC
d_gene: TRBD1; v_gene: TRBV7-2; abundance: NA; j_gene: TRBJ2-2; CDR3aa: CASSFHRDRMSGELFF; CDR3nt: TGTGCCAGCAGCTTCCACCGGGACAGGATGTCAGGGGAGCTGTTTTTT
d_gene: NA; v_gene: TRBV19; abundance: NA; j_gene: TRBJ2-2; CDR3aa: CASSIRRNGELFF; CDR3nt: TGTGCCAGTAGTATAAGGAGGAACGGGGAGCTGTTTTTT
d_gene: NA; v_gene: TRBV7-2; abundance: NA; j_gene: TRBJ2-7; CDR3aa: CASSSQVPYEQYF; CDR3nt: TGTGCCAGCAGCTCACAGGTTCCCTACGAGCAGTACTTC
d_gene: NA; v_gene: TRBV5-5; abundance: NA; j_gene: TRBJ2-7; CDR3aa: CASSGHDSYEQYF; CDR3nt: TGTGCCAGCAGCGGACATGACTCCTACGAGCAGTACTTC
d_gene: NA; v_gene: TRBV2; abundance: NA; j_gene: TRBJ2-3; CDR3aa: CASSDIPAPYEFRQYF; CDR3nt: TGTGCCAGCAGTGACATTCCTGCCCCATACGAGTTTAGGCAGTATTTT
d_gene: TRBD1; v_gene: TRBV15; abundance: NA; j_gene: TRBJ2-7; CDR3aa: CATSRERQGVEEQYF; CDR3nt: TGTGCCACCAGCAGAGAGAGACAGGGAGTTGAGGAGCAGTACTTC
d_gene: NA; v_gene: TRBV6-5; abundance: NA; j_gene: TRBJ1-4; CDR3aa: CASSPPGAGEKLFF; CDR3nt: TGTGCCAGCAGCCCCCCCGGGGCAGGTGAAAAACTGTTTTTT
d_gene: NA; v_gene: TRBV6-1; abundance: NA; j_gene: TRBJ2-3; CDR3aa: CASSEGFPDTQYF; CDR3nt: TGTGCCAGCAGTGAGGGGTTTCCAGATACGCAGTATTTT
d_gene: NA; v_gene: TRBV19; abundance: NA; j_gene: TRBJ1-5; CDR3aa: CASYREGIQHF; CDR3nt: TGTGCCAGTTACAGAGAGGGAATACAGCATTTT
d_gene: TRBD1; v_gene: TRBV9; abundance: NA; j_gene: TRBJ1-6; CDR3aa: CASSVVGDSSPLHF; CDR3nt: TGTGCCAGCAGCGTAGTGGGGGACAGTTCACCCCTCCACTTT
d_gene: NA; v_gene: TRBV7-9; abundance: NA; j_gene: TRBJ1-2; CDR3aa: CASSRSGVGSGYTF; CDR3nt: TGTGCCAGCAGCCGTTCAGGGGTCGGGAGTGGCTACACCTTC
d_gene: TRBD1; v_gene: TRBV10-2; abundance: NA; j_gene: TRBJ1-4; CDR3aa: CASSGAGGNEKLFF; CDR3nt: TGCGCCAGCAGTGGGGCAGGGGGAAATGAAAAACTGTTTTTT
d_gene: NA; v_gene: TRBV27; abundance: NA; j_gene: TRBJ1-6; CDR3aa: CASSLAPAAGRVYNSPLHF; CDR3nt: TGTGCCAGCAGTCTCGCCCCGGCCGCCGGGAGAGTCTATAATTCACCCCTCCACTTT
d_gene: NA; v_gene: TRBV19; abundance: NA; j_gene: TRBJ1-4; CDR3aa: CASIAGGLSNEKLFF; CDR3nt: TGTGCCAGTATAGCCGGAGGCCTTTCTAATGAAAAACTGTTTTTT
d_gene: NA; v_gene: TRBV7-2; abundance: NA; j_gene: TRBJ1-5; CDR3aa: CASSLQGSGNQPQHF; CDR3nt: TGTGCCAGCAGCTTACAGGGGAGTGGCAATCAGCCCCAGCATTTT
d_gene: NA; v_gene: TRBV11-2; abundance: NA; j_gene: TRBJ1-2; CDR3aa: CASSLLGHWNYGYTF; CDR3nt: TGTGCCAGCAGCTTACTCGGGCACTGGAACTATGGCTACACCTTC
d_gene: TRBD2; v_gene: TRBV4-2; abundance: few; j_gene: TRBJ2-3; CDR3aa: CASSPRPSGGPADTQYF; CDR3nt: TGTGCCAGCAGTCCCAGGCCCAGCGGGGGGCCGGCAGATACGCAGTATTTT
d_gene: NA; v_gene: TRBV7-6; abundance: NA; j_gene: TRBJ1-2; CDR3aa: CASSPGQGYGYTF; CDR3nt: TGTGCCAGCAGCCCAGGGCAAGGGTATGGCTACACCTTC
d_gene: NA; v_gene: TRBV5-1; abundance: NA; j_gene: TRBJ1-1; CDR3aa: CASSWLQGRDTEAFF; CDR3nt: TGCGCCAGCAGCTGGCTACAGGGAAGGGACACTGAAGCTTTCTTT
d_gene: NA; v_gene: TRBV18; abundance: NA; j_gene: TRBJ1-5; CDR3aa: CASSWRGSQPQHF; CDR3nt: TGTGCCAGCTCATGGCGCGGCAGTCAGCCCCAGCATTTT
d_gene: NA; v_gene: TRBV9; abundance: NA; j_gene: TRBJ2-5; CDR3aa: CASSASRPGLLLQETQYF; CDR3nt: TGTGCCAGCAGCGCCTCACGTCCCGGACTCCTCCTACAAGAGACCCAGTACTTC
d_gene: TRBD2; v_gene: TRBV14; abundance: once; j_gene: TRBJ2-3; CDR3aa: CASSLRLAGGTDTQYF; CDR3nt: TGTGCCAGCAGCCTACGACTAGCGGGGGGCACAGATACGCAGTATTTT
d_gene: NA; v_gene: TRBV5-1; abundance: NA; j_gene: TRBJ2-5; CDR3aa: CASSGARAFSQYF; CDR3nt: TGCGCCAGCAGCGGGGCAAGGGCCTTTTCTCAGTACTTC
d_gene: NA; v_gene: TRBV6-5; abundance: NA; j_gene: TRBJ1-1; CDR3aa: CASSYQGAFF; CDR3nt: TGTGCCAGCAGTTACCAAGGGGCTTTCTTT
d_gene: NA; v_gene: TRBV27; abundance: once; j_gene: TRBJ2-1; CDR3aa: CASSLFLVRDGSYNEQFF; CDR3nt: TGTGCCAGCAGTTTATTTCTCGTGAGGGACGGCTCCTACAATGAGCAGTTCTTC
d_gene: NA; v_gene: TRBV4-3; abundance: NA; j_gene: TRBJ2-3; CDR3aa: CASSQNSRRGPDTQYF; CDR3nt: TGCGCCAGCAGCCAAAATAGTCGAAGAGGACCAGATACGCAGTATTTT
d_gene: NA; v_gene: TRBV5-4; abundance: NA; j_gene: TRBJ2-2; CDR3aa: CASSPTTRRTGELFF; CDR3nt: TGTGCCAGCAGTCCTACGACCCGGCGGACCGGGGAGCTGTTTTTT
d_gene: TRBD1; v_gene: TRBV5-4; abundance: NA; j_gene: TRBJ2-7; CDR3aa: CASSSGTGENEQYF; CDR3nt: TGTGCCAGCAGCTCCGGGACAGGGGAGAACGAGCAGTACTTC
d_gene: NA; v_gene: TRBV5-1; abundance: NA; j_gene: TRBJ1-1; CDR3aa: CASSLGGDTEAFF; CDR3nt: TGCGCCAGCAGCTTGGGGGGAGACACTGAAGCTTTCTTT
d_gene: NA; v_gene: TRBV4-3; abundance: once; j_gene: TRBJ2-6; CDR3aa: CASSRGQLSGANVLTF; CDR3nt: TGCGCCAGCAGTAGGGGACAACTCTCTGGGGCCAACGTCCTGACTTTC
d_gene: TRBD2; v_gene: TRBV4-1; abundance: NA; j_gene: TRBJ2-7; CDR3aa: CASSPVGGYEQYF; CDR3nt: TGCGCCAGCAGCCCAGTCGGGGGGTACGAGCAGTACTTC
d_gene: TRBD1; v_gene: TRBV30; abundance: NA; j_gene: TRBJ2-7; CDR3aa: CAWSLVTGGEQYF; CDR3nt: TGTGCCTGGAGCTTGGTGACAGGGGGAGAGCAGTACTTC